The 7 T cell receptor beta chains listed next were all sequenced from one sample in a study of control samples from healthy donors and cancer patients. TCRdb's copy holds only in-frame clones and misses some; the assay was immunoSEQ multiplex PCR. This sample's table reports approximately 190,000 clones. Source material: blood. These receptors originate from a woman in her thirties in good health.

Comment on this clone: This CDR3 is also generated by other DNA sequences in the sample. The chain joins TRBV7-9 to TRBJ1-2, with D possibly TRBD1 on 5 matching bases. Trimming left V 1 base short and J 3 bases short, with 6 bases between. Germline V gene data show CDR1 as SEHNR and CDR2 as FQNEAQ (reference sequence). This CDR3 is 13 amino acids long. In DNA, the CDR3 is TGTGCCAGCAGCTTAGGGGGCTACTATGGCTACACCTTC. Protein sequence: CASSLGGYYGYTF. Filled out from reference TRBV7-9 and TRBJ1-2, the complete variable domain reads DTGVSQNPRHKITKRGQNVTFRCDPISEHNRLYWYRQTLGQGPEFLTYFQNEAQLEKSRLLSDRFSAERPKGSFSTLEIQRTEQGDSAMYLCASSLGGYYGYTFGSGTRLTVV.

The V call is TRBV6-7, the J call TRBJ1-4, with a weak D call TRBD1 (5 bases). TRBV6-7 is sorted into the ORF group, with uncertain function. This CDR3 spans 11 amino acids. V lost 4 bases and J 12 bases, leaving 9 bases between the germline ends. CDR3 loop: CASSFGGELFF. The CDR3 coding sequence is TGTGCCAGCAGTTTTGGAGGGGAACTGTTTTTT.

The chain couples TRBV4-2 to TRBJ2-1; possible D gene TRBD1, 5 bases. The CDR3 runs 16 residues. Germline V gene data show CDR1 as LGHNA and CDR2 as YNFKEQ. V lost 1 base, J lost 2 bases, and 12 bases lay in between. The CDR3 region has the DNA TGTGCCAGCAGCCAAGGGGGCGCGGCCGCCTACAATGAGCAGTTCTTC. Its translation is CASSQGGAAAYNEQFF.

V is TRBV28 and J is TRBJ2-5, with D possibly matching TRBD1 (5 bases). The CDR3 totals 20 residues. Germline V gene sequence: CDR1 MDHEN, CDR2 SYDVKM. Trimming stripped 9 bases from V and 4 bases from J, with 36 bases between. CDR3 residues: CASNPEGVFSGSWSRETQYF. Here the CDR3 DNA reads TGTGCCAGTAACCCCGAAGGGGTTTTTAGTGGGTCTTGGTCGAGAGAGACCCAGTACTTC. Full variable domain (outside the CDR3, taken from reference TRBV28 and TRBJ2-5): DVKVTQSSRYLVKRTGEKVFLECVQDMDHENMFWYRQDPGLGLRLIYFSYDVKMKEKGDIPEGYSVSREKKERFSLILESASTNQTSMYLCASNPEGVFSGSWSRETQYFGPGTRLLVL.

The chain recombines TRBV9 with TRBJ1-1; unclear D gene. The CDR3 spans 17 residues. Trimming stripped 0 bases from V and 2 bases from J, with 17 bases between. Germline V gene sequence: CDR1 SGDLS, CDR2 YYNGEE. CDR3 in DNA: TGTGCCAGCAGCGTAGATATGAGGATGGGTGGAAACACTGAAGCTTTCTTT. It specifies CASSVDMRMGGNTEAFF. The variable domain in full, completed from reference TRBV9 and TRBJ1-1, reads DSGVTQTPKHLITATGQRVTLRCSPRSGDLSVYWYQQSLDQGLQFLIQYYNGEERAKGNILERFSAQQFPDLHSELNLSSLELGDSALYFCASSVDMRMGGNTEAFFGQGTRLTVV.

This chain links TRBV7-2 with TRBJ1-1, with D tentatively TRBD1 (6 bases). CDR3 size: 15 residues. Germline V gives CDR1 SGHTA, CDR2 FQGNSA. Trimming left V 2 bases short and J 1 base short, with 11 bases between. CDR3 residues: CASSLWQGQNTEAFF. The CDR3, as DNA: TGTGCCAGCAGCTTATGGCAGGGGCAGAACACTGAAGCTTTCTTT.

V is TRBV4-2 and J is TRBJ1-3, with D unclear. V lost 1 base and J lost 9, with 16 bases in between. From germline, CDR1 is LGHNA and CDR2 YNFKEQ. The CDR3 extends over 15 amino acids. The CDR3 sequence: CASSQGFLGGGTIYF. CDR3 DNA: TGTGCCAGCAGCCAAGGATTTCTGGGCGGAGGCACCATATATTTT.